Below are 9 T cell receptor beta chains sequenced from a single sample in a study of long-term antiretroviral therapy in people with HIV. Sequencing relied on immunoSEQ assay v3.0, run at survey level. Only in-frame clones appear in the TCRdb table, and some are missing; sequencing was by immunoSEQ multiplex PCR. The sample lists about 19,000 clones; 76% were seen once. The specimen was unsorted PBMCs, collected 0.5 years before starting antiretroviral therapy. These receptors were collected from a woman between 50 and 59 years old with HIV.

This chain joins TRBV7-2 and TRBJ2-2, with TRBD2 matching over 14 bases. This CDR3 contains 16 residues. Germline V CDR1 and CDR2: SGHTA, FQGNSA. V lost 0 bases to trimming and J lost 15 bases; unmatched junction nucleotides: 9. The CDR3 is CASSLATGLAGGRVFF. The CDR3 coding sequence is TGTGCCAGCAGCTTAGCGACCGGACTAGCGGGGGGCCGAGTGTTTTTT.

This chain links TRBV5-6 with TRBJ2-3; 7 bases map to TRBD2. This CDR3 region has 16 residues. J lost 2 bases, V lost 0 bases, and 6 bases had no gene match. CDR1 is SGHDT and CDR2 is YYEEEE in the germline V gene. The CDR3 loop is CASSLGRLAYTDTQYF. The CDR3 coding sequence is TGTGCCAGCAGCTTGGGGAGACTAGCATACACAGATACGCAGTATTTT.

The chain couples TRBV4-1 to TRBJ1-2; D call uncertain. The germline gives CDR1 MGHRA, CDR2 YSYEKL. V lost 1 base to trimming and J lost 5 bases, with 17 bases between them. The CDR3 covers 16 residues. This CDR3 is CASSQGATDRAYGYTF. The CDR3 region has the DNA TGCGCCAGCAGCCAAGGAGCGACGGATCGCGCTTATGGCTACACCTTC.

The chain employs TRBV6-5 and TRBJ1-5, with D perhaps TRBD1 (5 bases). This CDR3 region has 15 residues. The V gene's germline CDR1 is MNHEY and CDR2 SVGAGI. V was cut by 6 bases and J by 0 bases, with 12 bases left in between. The CDR3 sequence is CASRPQEFSNQPQHF. In DNA form, the CDR3 reads TGTGCCAGCAGACCACAGGAATTTAGCAATCAGCCCCAGCATTTT.

The rearrangement joins TRBV6-1 to TRBJ2-5; D remains unclear. Deletions cut 3 bases from V and 5 bases from J, with 10 bases between. The CDR3 consists of 13 residues. The V gene's germline CDR1 is MNHNS and CDR2 SASEGT. The CDR3 here is CASSDNFGETQYF. Written as DNA, the CDR3 is TGTGCCAGCAGTGATAATTTCGGGGAGACCCAGTACTTC.

As to this clone: The junction departs from the called germline gene at one end, perhaps through a read error. The chain uses TRBV6-5 and TRBJ1-6; no reliable D call. Germline CDR1 is MNHEY and CDR2 is SVGAGI. CDR3 length: 12 amino acids. The CDR3 loop is CASSYVDSPLRF. For the CDR3, the DNA is TGTGCCAGCAGTTACGTCGATTCTCCCCTCCGCTTT.

The chain combines TRBV27 with TRBJ1-4; 7 bases line up with TRBD1. In germline, CDR1 is MNHEY, CDR2 SMNVEV (reference sequence). The CDR3 length is 14 residues. V lost 6 bases and J lost 4; bases outside the gene matches: 5. This CDR3 is CASRGTVYNEKLFF. CDR3 nucleotides: TGTGCCAGCAGGGGGACAGTTTATAATGAAAAACTGTTTTTT. Full variable domain (rest looked up from reference TRBV27 and TRBJ1-4): EAQVTQNPRYLITVTGKKLTVTCSQNMNHEYMSWYRQDPGLGLRQIYYSMNVEVTDKGDVPEGYKVSRKEKRNFPLILESPSPNQTSLYFCASRGTVYNEKLFFGSGTQLSVL.

CDR3 nucleotide sequence: TGCGCCAGCAGCCCAGGGGGGAGTTCACCCCTCCACTTT. It codes for CASSPGGSSPLHF. The V and J genes are TRBV5-1 and TRBJ1-6; 7 bases map to TRBD1. V trimming: 4 bases; J trimming: 9 bases; junction bases outside the gene matches: 4. Germline V gene lookup returns CDR1 SGHRS and CDR2 YFSETQ. The CDR3 totals 13 residues.

The chain uses TRBV9 and TRBJ2-2; D might be TRBD1 (5 bases). The germline gives CDR1 SGDLS, CDR2 YYNGEE. This CDR3 has 16 residues. V gave up 6 bases and J gave up 0 bases, with 15 bases separating them. The CDR3 loop is CASTRKTGSNTGELFF. Written as DNA, the CDR3 is TGTGCCAGCACGAGAAAAACAGGATCGAACACCGGGGAGCTGTTTTTT.